The source of this T cell receptor (beta chain) is a study of early T cells in non-severe SARS-CoV-2 infection. Study-level background: Sequenced bulk RNA came from whole blood that was unsorted, and chains were unpaired. Regarding the study as a whole: Clonotype matching in VDJdb favored anti-spike CD8 responses and did not capture private and CD4 specificities.

Researchers tagged individual cDNA molecules with unique molecular identifiers. TCRdb reprocessed the 5' RACE reads via MiXCR and lists one record per CDR3 protein. The table records around 63,000 distinct CDR3 sequences, 10% of them present only once. Looked up from germline, CDR1 is SQVTM and CDR2 is ANQGSEA. This CDR3 comprises 16 residues. Germline trimming cut 8 bases from V and 3 bases from J; bases unmatched to any gene: 12. On this clonotype itself: Its antigen is not identified.

The source is an adult who was a healthcare worker with PCR-confirmed SARS-CoV-2 infection or an uninfected control (not recorded which). V and J are TRBV29-1 and TRBJ1-4; 10 positions agree with TRBD1. Sequencing used whole blood, obtained at baseline. The DNA for the CDR3 is TGCAGCAAAGCCGGGACAGGGGATGTTTCTAATGAAAAACTGTTTTTT. Translation: CSKAGTGDVSNEKLFF.